Listed below are T cell receptor beta chains from one sample, sequenced in a study of T cell changes during pregnancy in multiple sclerosis. Using immunoSEQ multiplex PCR, the repertoire was profiled, and TCRdb retains in-frame clones only, with some absent. The table records approximately 34,000 clones, 90% of them present only once. The sequences come from CD8+ T cells from peripheral blood mononuclear cells, collected in the first trimester of pregnancy. The receptors derive from a female donor with multiple sclerosis, enrolled in a pregnancy study. Both conserved end residues are part of each CDR3. The D gene is left open where the match is weak. For some rows the clone size is stated as once, few or many, or as a class when expanded; others skip it.

size,J,V,D,length,CDR3,DNA
.,TRBJ2-7,TRBV5-1,TRBD2,14,CASSWGGEGYEQYF,TGCGCCAGCAGCTGGGGGGGGGAGGGCTACGAGCAGTACTTC
.,TRBJ2-3,TRBV30,TRBD1,17,CAWSPGPDRMSTDTQYF,TGTGCCTGGAGCCCGGGTCCGGACAGGATGAGCACAGATACGCAGTATTTT
.,TRBJ2-1,TRBV5-6,.,17,CASSLAGPSAFYNEQFF,TGTGCCAGCAGCTTGGCCGGTCCTAGCGCTTTCTACAATGAGCAGTTCTTC
.,TRBJ2-7,TRBV7-7,TRBD1,13,CASSLGTAYEQYF,TGTGCTAGCAGCCTAGGGACAGCCTACGAGCAGTACTTC
.,TRBJ1-2,TRBV2,.,12,CASSEQGNGYTF,TGTGCCAGCAGTGAGCAGGGGAATGGCTACACCTTC
.,TRBJ2-1,TRBV5-6,.,12,CASSAEGNEQFF,TGTGCCAGCAGCGCGGAGGGGAATGAGCAGTTCTTC
.,TRBJ2-1,TRBV28,.,14,CASSSLEAYNEQFF,TGTGCCAGCAGTTCACTAGAAGCCTACAATGAGCAGTTCTTC
.,TRBJ2-3,TRBV19,TRBD2,16,CASSIPSGSSGDTQYF,TGTGCCAGTAGTATCCCCAGCGGGAGTTCCGGAGATACGCAGTATTTT
many,TRBJ2-1,TRBV30,TRBD2,15,CAWQTGTSGYNEQFF,TGTGCCTGGCAAACCGGGACTAGCGGCTACAATGAGCAGTTCTTC
.,TRBJ1-2,TRBV7-9,.,12,CASTNDFRGYTF,.
.,TRBJ2-7,TRBV14,.,15,CASSQERASTYEQYF,TGTGCCAGCAGCCAAGAGCGAGCGTCAACCTACGAGCAGTACTTC
.,TRBJ2-7,TRBV29-1,TRBD2,15,CSVEGERESTYEQYF,TGCAGCGTTGAAGGGGAGCGGGAGAGTACCTACGAGCAGTACTTC
.,TRBJ2-3,TRBV7-9,TRBD1,15,CASSTPGQGTDTQYF,TGTGCCAGCAGCACCCCCGGACAGGGTACAGATACGCAGTATTTT
.,TRBJ2-1,TRBV2,TRBD2,14,CASSPLAGELEQFF,TGTGCCAGCAGTCCACTAGCGGGAGAGTTGGAGCAGTTCTTC
.,TRBJ2-6,TRBV9,TRBD2,18,CASSVDGGSPSGANVLTF,TGTGCCAGCAGCGTAGACGGCGGGAGCCCCTCTGGGGCCAACGTCCTGACTTTC
.,TRBJ2-1,TRBV28,.,16,CASRGAEPSSYNEQFF,TGTGCCAGCAGGGGGGCGGAGCCAAGCTCCTACAATGAGCAGTTCTTC
.,TRBJ2-3,TRBV15,.,12,CATSQQVDTQYF,TGTGCCACCAGCCAACAGGTGGATACGCAGTATTTT
.,TRBJ2-3,TRBV5-1,.,12,CATTTSSDTQYF,TGCGCCACGACAACGAGCTCGGATACGCAGTATTTT
.,TRBJ1-2,TRBV27,TRBD1,15,CASSYGVGTVYGYTF,TGTGCCAGCAGTTACGGGGTTGGGACAGTCTATGGCTACACCTTC
once,TRBJ2-7,TRBV4-2,.,15,CASSPEQGISYEQYF,TGTGCCAGCAGCCCGGAACAGGGAATCTCCTACGAGCAGTACTTC
.,TRBJ2-7,TRBV29-1,.,12,CSVEAPSYEQYF,TGCAGCGTTGAAGCCCCTTCCTACGAGCAGTACTTC
.,TRBJ2-7,TRBV7-9,TRBD2,15,CASRPSGGSSYEQYF,TGTGCCAGCAGACCGTCGGGGGGAAGCTCCTACGAGCAGTACTTC
.,TRBJ2-1,TRBV18,.,18,CASSPPGLGILSYNEQFF,TGTGCCAGCTCACCACCAGGCCTCGGGATATTATCCTACAATGAGCAGTTCTTC
.,TRBJ2-3,TRBV5-4,.,15,CASSSGLSSTDTQYF,TGTGCCAGCAGCTCGGGACTCTCTAGCACAGATACGCAGTATTTT
.,TRBJ2-3,TRBV29-1,.,18,CSVEYEGSKLTSTDTQYF,TGCAGCGTTGAATACGAGGGCAGCAAACTGACTAGCACAGATACGCAGTATTTT
.,TRBJ1-5,TRBV6-6,TRBD1,14,CASSRGTGKQPQHF,TGTGCCAGCAGTCGGGGGACAGGCAAACAGCCCCAGCATTTT
.,TRBJ2-7,TRBV13,.,16,CASSLRSLARSYEQYF,TGTGCCAGCAGCTTAAGGTCCCTAGCGAGATCCTACGAGCAGTACTTC
.,TRBJ2-3,TRBV28,.,16,CASSLSLLSYTDTQYF,TGTGCCAGCAGTTTATCTTTGCTTTCCTACACAGATACGCAGTATTTT
.,TRBJ2-7,TRBV27,TRBD1,14,CASSLGQGLREQYF,TGTGCCAGCAGTCTGGGACAGGGGCTCCGCGAGCAGTACTTC
.,TRBJ1-1,TRBV6-5,TRBD1,15,CASSYGTGGNTEAFF,TGTGCCAGCAGTTACGGGACAGGGGGGAACACTGAAGCTTTCTTT
.,TRBJ2-1,TRBV28,TRBD1,15,CASSLRGQIYNEQFF,TGTGCCAGCAGTTTACGGGGACAGATCTACAATGAGCAGTTCTTC
.,TRBJ2-2,TRBV19,TRBD2,16,CASSGRAGVGTGELFF,TGTGCCAGTAGTGGTCGAGCGGGAGTTGGAACCGGGGAGCTGTTTTTT
.,TRBJ2-1,TRBV5-5,.,14,CASDRGNPGNEQFF,TGTGCCAGCGACCGAGGAAACCCCGGGAATGAGCAGTTCTTC
.,TRBJ1-2,TRBV7-3,.,13,CASSFGGADGYTF,TGTGCCAGCAGCTTTGGAGGGGCGGATGGCTACACCTTC
.,TRBJ2-2,TRBV4-2,.,16,CASSQDAAGRTGELFF,TGTGCCAGCAGCCAAGATGCGGCAGGGCGGACCGGGGAGCTGTTTTTT
.,TRBJ2-2,TRBV7-9,.,15,CASSLVFKNTGELFF,TGTGCCAGCAGCTTAGTGTTCAAGAACACCGGGGAGCTGTTTTTT
.,TRBJ1-2,TRBV2,.,12,CASSDLVYGYTF,TGTGCCAGCAGTGATTTAGTCTATGGCTACACCTTC
.,TRBJ2-1,TRBV27,.,13,CASGQSPGNEQFF,TGTGCCAGCGGCCAATCCCCGGGGAATGAGCAGTTCTTC
.,TRBJ2-3,TRBV27,TRBD2,20,CASSLSKGPGAGAATDTQYF,TGTGCCAGCAGTTTATCGAAGGGCCCAGGAGCGGGAGCTGCGACAGATACGCAGTATTTT
.,TRBJ2-7,TRBV11-2,.,13,CASSYRDNYEQYF,TGTGCCAGCAGCTACCGGGACAACTACGAGCAGTACTTC
.,TRBJ2-3,TRBV7-9,.,14,CASSFTGSTDTQYF,TGTGCCAGCAGCTTCACAGGGAGCACAGATACGCAGTATTTT
.,TRBJ2-2,TRBV27,.,19,CASSTLDAGLAPNTGELFF,TGTGCCAGCAGTACACTCGACGCCGGGCTAGCCCCGAACACCGGGGAGCTGTTTTTT
.,TRBJ1-5,TRBV28,.,16,CASSTGGAGASVTQHF,TGTGCCAGCAGTACCGGAGGGGCCGGCGCCTCGGTGACCCAGCATTTT
.,TRBJ2-2,TRBV5-1,.,15,CASRADSLNTGELFF,TGCGCCAGCAGAGCGGACAGCTTGAACACCGGGGAGCTGTTTTTT
.,TRBJ2-2,TRBV29-1,.,16,CSVEASGGGVTGELFF,TGCAGCGTTGAAGCTTCGGGAGGGGGCGTCACCGGGGAGCTGTTTTTT
.,TRBJ1-1,TRBV19,.,12,CASSIGRTEAFF,TGTGCCAGTAGTATAGGGCGGACTGAAGCTTTCTTT
.,TRBJ2-5,TRBV11-2,.,14,CASSPRQYQETQYF,TGTGCCAGCAGCCCCCGACAGTACCAAGAGACCCAGTACTTC
.,TRBJ2-1,TRBV6-6,.,15,CASSALIGSYNEQFF,TGTGCCAGCAGTGCCCTAATTGGCTCCTACAATGAGCAGTTCTTC
.,TRBJ1-6,TRBV4-3,TRBD1,14,CASSHYRGLSPLHF,TGCGCCAGCAGCCATTACAGGGGGCTTTCACCCCTCCACTTT
many,TRBJ2-7,TRBV18,TRBD1,16,CASSPEFGTGGHEQYF,TGTGCCAGCTCACCGGAGTTCGGGACAGGGGGACACGAGCAGTACTTC
.,TRBJ1-1,TRBV6-5,.,15,CASRNGGGMNTEAFF,TGTGCCAGCAGAAATGGGGGGGGCATGAACACTGAAGCTTTCTTT